These T cell receptor beta chains were read from a single sample in a study of OX40 agonist ivuxolimab in advanced cancers. The assay was immunoSEQ multiplex PCR, and TCRdb's table has in-frame clones only and misses some. The repertoire holds 65,000 to 95,000 clones, roughly 80% seen once, with roughly 0.53% in the top ten. The material sequenced was CD4+ or CD8+ T cells sorted from blood, taken in a trial of the OX40 agonist ivuxolimab. The receptors were sampled from an adult with an advanced solid tumor such as melanoma, head and neck, liver or kidney cancer. CDR3s leave out the opening cysteine and the closing phenylalanine or tryptophan.

TRBJ2-5	TRBV9	ASSVRLAGEETQY
TRBJ1-2	TRBV5-6	ASSSTGKFNYGYT
TRBJ1-1	TRBV19	ASSIQTGIEAF
TRBJ2-2	TRBV2	ASQLDGNTGELF
TRBJ1-4	TRBV5-6	ASSLYTGQGAEKLF
TRBJ1-3	TRBV15	ATSSYRAPSSGNTIY
TRBJ2-3	TRBV29-1	SVNKGTDTQY
TRBJ2-7	TRBV27	ASSLSTASYEQY
TRBJ1-4	TRBV5-6	ASRGQHNEKLF
TRBJ1-1	TRBV15	ATSGVPGRPEAF
TRBJ2-2	TRBV6-1	ASRRDSNTGELF
TRBJ1-5	TRBV19	ASSTQGTRAAIQH
TRBJ2-5	TRBV19	ASSIGLAGGLNKETQY
TRBJ1-5	TRBV6-5	ASSYRETNQPQH
TRBJ2-5	TRBV18	ASSIASQETQY
TRBJ1-2	TRBV5-1	ASSSVQGTGYGYT
TRBJ1-6	TRBV9	ASSVQNNSPLH
TRBJ2-7	TRBV5-1	ASRDSYEQY
TRBJ2-5	TRBV7-8	ASSETTPGARTHQETQY
TRBJ1-4	TRBV4-1	ASSLGQRGEKLF
TRBJ1-3	TRBV9	ASSGTGGPGNTIY
TRBJ2-1	TRBV9	ASSVGVGQAYNEQF
TRBJ1-2	TRBV6-5	ASGIAGGGYT
TRBJ2-1	TRBV28	ASSLRGGVSGRAMSSYNEQF
TRBJ2-3	TRBV7-3	ASSLTMGLRDTQY
TRBJ2-7	TRBV5-1	ASNLRPSYEQY